The 17 T cell receptor beta chains reported below all come from one sample, sequenced in a study of blood T cell repertoires in COVID-19. Some clones are missing from TCRdb's copy, which holds only in-frame ones; the method was immunoSEQ multiplex PCR. The repertoire holds some 270,000 clones, with around 92% as singletons. The sequenced material came from PBMCs or T cells enriched from blood (not recorded which). Receptor source: a woman aged 55-70 years who had recovered from COVID-19.

The V gene is TRBV28, the J gene TRBJ2-3, with 11 bases that match TRBD2. Trimming cost V 5 bases and J 7 bases; bases outside gene matches: 8. Per the germline V gene, CDR1 is MDHEN and CDR2 is SYDVKM. This CDR3 is 15 amino acids long. Written as DNA, the CDR3 is TGTGCCAGCAGTACAGGACTAGCGGGTTTGTATACGCAGTATTTT. Encoded protein: CASSTGLAGLYTQYF. The full variable domain, with the rest looked up from reference TRBV28 and TRBJ2-3, is DVKVTQSSRYLVKRTGEKVFLECVQDMDHENMFWYRQDPGLGLRLIYFSYDVKMKEKGDIPEGYSVSREKKERFSLILESASTNQTSMYLCASSTGLAGLYTQYFGPGTRLTVL.

The chain links TRBV7-2 to TRBJ2-2; a weak D match, TRBD1 (6 bases). The CDR3 covers 15 residues. V was shortened by 3 bases and J by 3 bases, with 11 bases between the two germline ends. Germline assignment: CDR1 SGHTA and CDR2 FQGNSA. DNA for the CDR3: TGTGCCAGCAGCTTGCCAACAGGGTACACCGGGGAGCTGTTTTTT. Translated: CASSLPTGYTGELFF.

V gene TRBV29-1 combines with J gene TRBJ1-2, with unresolved D. The V gene's germline CDR1 is SQVTM and CDR2 ANQGSEA. Trimming pared 4 bases from V and 6 bases from J, leaving 15 bases between. The CDR3 contains 13 residues. CDR3 sequence (DNA): TGCAGCGTTGGCGTCTCCGAGAGCCATGGCTACACCTTC. It encodes CSVGVSESHGYTF.

The V and J genes are TRBV28 and TRBJ2-2; 8 bases map to TRBD2. Trimming removed 6 bases from V and 5 bases from J; junction bases left unmatched: 8. The CDR3 consists of 15 residues. Germline V gene lookup returns CDR1 MDHEN and CDR2 SYDVKM. The CDR3 DNA follows: TGTGCCAGCAGCCCTTCCGGGAGGGAGACCGGGGAGCTGTTTTTT. Translation gives CASSPSGRETGELFF.

This clone was recorded once. The chain is built from TRBV9 and TRBJ2-7; tentatively, D is TRBD2 (6 bases). Germline CDR1 SGDLS, CDR2 YYNGEE. The CDR3 totals 13 residues. The V and J ends lost 3 bases and 0 bases respectively, with 7 bases between them. CDR3 region: CASSGTTSYEQYF. The CDR3 coding sequence is TGTGCCAGCAGCGGGACTACCTCCTACGAGCAGTACTTC.

In its sample, this clone was seen a few times. The genes are TRBV9 and TRBJ2-3; TRBD2 is a possible D gene (5 bases). Trimming pared 4 bases from V and 4 bases from J, leaving 13 bases between. From germline, CDR1 is SGDLS and CDR2 YYNGEE. CDR3 length: 14 amino acids. CDR3 DNA sequence: TGTGCCAGCAGCACTCCGGGAAGTTCAGATACGCAGTATTTT. Amino acid sequence: CASSTPGSSDTQYF.

V is TRBV6-5 and J is TRBJ2-1; TRBD2 aligns across 8 bases. Germline trimming cut 8 bases from V and 13 bases from J; bases unmatched to any gene: 7. This CDR3 contains 11 residues. Germline V gene data show CDR1 as MNHEY and CDR2 as SVGAGI. CDR3 sequence reads: CASGFSGAQFF. The CDR3 nucleotides are TGTGCCAGCGGGTTTAGCGGGGCTCAGTTCTTC.

The J gene is TRBJ2-2, the V gene TRBV29-1, with 11 bases identical to TRBD2. Looked up from germline, CDR1 is SQVTM and CDR2 is ANQGSEA. This CDR3 contains 14 residues. J was trimmed by 7 bases and V by 8 bases; bases with no gene match: 9. CDR3 nucleotides: TGCAGCTACGTAGCGGGAGGGTTCGACGGGGAGCTGTTTTTT. Translation gives CSYVAGGFDGELFF.

This rearrangement joins TRBV30 to TRBJ2-1; 8 nucleotides line up with TRBD1. Unmatched junction bases numbered 9, after V lost 5 bases and J lost 9 bases. Germline assignment: CDR1 GTSNPN and CDR2 SVGIG (reference sequence). The CDR3 is 13 amino acids. The CDR3 DNA follows: TGTGCCTGGGGTGCCGGGACAGGAATTGAGCAGTTCTTC. Its protein is CAWGAGTGIEQFF.

CDR3 loop: CASSLGARADTQYF. CDR3 sequence (DNA): TGTGCCAGCAGCTTAGGCGCCCGGGCAGATACGCAGTATTTT. V is TRBV7-9 and J is TRBJ2-3; D gene ambiguous. The V gene lost 1 base and the J gene lost 4 bases, with 9 bases spanning the gap. Germline CDR1 reads SEHNR; CDR2 reads FQNEAQ (reference sequence). The CDR3 contains 14 residues.

The chain combines TRBV5-1 with TRBJ2-2; 9 bases agree with TRBD1. With 2 bases clipped from V and 2 bases from J, the junction kept 4 bases outside the gene matches. Germline V gene sequence: CDR1 SGHRS, CDR2 YFSETQ. This CDR3 has 16 amino acids. CDR3: CASSFRTGDNTGELFF. The CDR3 region has the DNA TGCGCCAGCAGCTTCCGGACAGGGGACAACACCGGGGAGCTGTTTTTT.

The rearrangement links TRBV11-3 to TRBJ2-7; 12 nucleotides match TRBD2. The CDR3 spans 15 residues. The germline V gene encodes CDR1 SGHNT and CDR2 YENEEA. V lost 8 bases to trimming and J lost 5 bases; unmatched junction nucleotides: 10. CDR3 sequence reads: CASSAGLAGIHEQYF. CDR3 bases: TGTGCCAGCTCGGCCGGACTAGCGGGAATCCACGAGCAGTACTTC. The whole variable domain, filled in from reference TRBV11-3 and TRBJ2-7, reads EAGVVQSPRYKIIEKKQPVAFWCNPISGHNTLYWYLQNLGQGPELLIRYENEEAVDDSQLPKDRFSAERLKGVDSTLKIQPAELGDSAVYLCASSAGLAGIHEQYFGPGTRLTVT.

V usage is TRBV15 and J usage is TRBJ2-1, with 7 bases lining up with TRBD2. This CDR3 comprises 15 residues. Germline V lookup: CDR1 LNHNV, CDR2 YYDKDF (reference sequence). V trimming: 8 bases; J trimming: 4 bases; junction bases outside the gene matches: 11. The DNA of the CDR3 is TGTGCCACCGCGATCGGGGGGAGATCATACAATGAGCAGTTCTTC. Its protein is CATAIGGRSYNEQFF.

CDR3 region: CASSEPRAGSVAGEQYF. The CDR3, as DNA: TGTGCCAGCAGTGAACCTAGAGCGGGATCAGTCGCGGGAGAGCAGTACTTC. V and J are TRBV6-1 and TRBJ2-7; 7 nucleotides match TRBD2. From germline, CDR1 is MNHNS and CDR2 SASEGT. The CDR3 length is 17 residues. Trimming cost V 2 bases and J 7 bases; bases outside gene matches: 17.

This chain uses TRBV11-3 with TRBJ1-3, with D perhaps matching TRBD1 (6 bases). Germline CDR1 is SGHNT and CDR2 is YENEEA. V lost 5 bases and J 1 base, leaving 15 bases between the germline ends. This CDR3 has 16 residues. CDR3 coding DNA: TGTGCCAGCAGCAGAGGGGGGGTTGCATCTGGAAACACCATATATTTT. Translating it yields CASSRGGVASGNTIYF.

The J gene is TRBJ2-1, the V gene TRBV5-1, with 9 positions matching TRBD2. V was clipped by 5 bases and J by 5 bases; unmatched bases: 5. CDR1 and CDR2 from the germline V gene are SGHRS and YFSETQ. This CDR3 comprises 14 residues. The CDR3: CASREAGGHNEQFF. Here the CDR3 DNA reads TGCGCCAGCAGAGAAGCGGGAGGTCACAATGAGCAGTTCTTC.

The chain links TRBV11-2 to TRBJ2-7; TRBD2 matches at 8 bases. V shed 0 bases, J shed 4 bases, and the junction held 5 bases outside the gene matches. The CDR3 covers 15 residues. Germline CDR1 reads SGHAT; CDR2 reads FQNNGV. The CDR3 nucleotides read TGTGCCAGCAGCTTAGAAGCGGGAGTCCTGTACGAGCAGTACTTC. This translates into CASSLEAGVLYEQYF.